A selection of T cell receptor beta chains follows, all from one sample in a study of blood T cells in healthy people across ages. Via MiXCR, TCRdb re-called the 5' RACE reads, giving one row per CDR3 protein. This table has approximately 2,000,000 distinct CDR3 sequences, 35% to 50% appearing once. The sample taken for sequencing was blood. The receptors originated from a human donor in good health. CDR3s include the opening cysteine and the closing phenylalanine or tryptophan. A D gene is named only where the DNA matches it firmly. The size entry is marked missing in some rows and otherwise reads once, few, many or a size class.

>.|TRBV20-1|.|TRBJ2-1
CSALAQDTVNEQFF
TGCAGTGCTCTTGCCCAGGACACGGTCAATGAGCAGTTCTTC
>.|TRBV5-1|.|TRBJ1-1
CASSLADGLNTEAFF
TGCGCCAGCAGCTTGGCTGATGGGTTGAACACTGAAGCTTTCTTT
>.|TRBV5-1|few|TRBJ2-1
CASSSGDGPYNEQFF
TGCGCCAGCAGCTCGGGGGACGGACCCTACAATGAGCAGTTCTTC
>.|TRBV5-1|.|TRBJ2-2
CASSLGGRDTGELFF
TGCGCCAGCAGCTTGGGTGGCAGGGACACCGGGGAGCTGTTTTTT
>.|TRBV29-1|.|TRBJ1-1
CRVGSAGDTEAFF
TGCAGAGTGGGGTCGGCGGGCGACACTGAAGCTTTCTTT
>TRBD1|TRBV11-1|.|TRBJ2-2
CASSLAAQGRNTGELFF
TGTGCCAGCAGCTTAGCTGCACAGGGGCGCAACACCGGGGAGCTGTTTTTT
>TRBD1|TRBV7-8|.|TRBJ1-2
CASNSGTDLVGYTF
TGTGCCAGCAACTCGGGGACAGACCTGGTTGGCTACACCTTC
>.|TRBV18|.|TRBJ1-5
CASTGGHHNQPQHF
TGTGCCAGCACAGGCGGGCACCACAATCAGCCCCAGCATTTT
>TRBD1|TRBV20-1|many|TRBJ2-7
CSAGRDRGSYEQYF
TGCAGTGCTGGACGGGACAGGGGATCCTACGAGCAGTACTTC
>.|TRBV7-6|.|TRBJ1-2
CPSSLDGQIYGYTF
TGTCCCAGCAGCTTAGACGGACAGATTTATGGCTACACCTTC
>.|TRBV7-2|.|TRBJ2-7
CACSSDFFILDSDFSYEQDF
TGTGCCTGCAGCTCCGATTTCTTCATCCTGGATTCGGACTTCTCCTACGAGCAGGACTTC
>.|TRBV20-1|few|TRBJ2-7
CSARGGRERRHEQYF
TGCAGTGCTAGAGGGGGCCGTGAGAGGCGCCACGAGCAGTACTTC
>.|TRBV5-1|few|TRBJ1-2
CASSPIQENYGYTF
TGCGCCAGCAGCCCGATACAGGAAAACTATGGCTACACCTTC
>TRBD1|TRBV12-3/TRBV12-4|few|TRBJ1-4
CVSSPRGHTNEKLFF
TGTGTCAGCAGTCCAAGGGGGCATACTAATGAAAAACTGTTTTTT
>.|TRBV18|.|TRBJ2-7
CASSPGSAGYEQYF
TGTGCCAGCTCACCAGGCTCTGCAGGTTACGAGCAGTACTTC
>TRBD1|TRBV15|.|TRBJ2-7
CATSRGQGASYEQYF
TGTGCCACCAGCAGGGGCCAGGGGGCCTCCTACGAGCAGTACTTC
>.|TRBV3-1|.|TRBJ2-7
CASSQESGVVYEQYF
TGTGCCAGCAGCCAAGAGAGCGGAGTAGTATACGAGCAGTACTTC
>.|TRBV5-6|few|TRBJ2-3
CASSLAGQGRPDTQYF
TGTGCCAGCAGCTTGGCTGGCCAGGGGAGGCCAGATACGCAGTATTTT
>TRBD2|TRBV29-1|few|TRBJ2-3
CSVEERAGLITSTDTQYF
TGCAGCGTTGAAGAAAGAGCGGGGCTTATTACTAGCACAGATACGCAGTATTTT
>.|TRBV12-3/TRBV12-4|few|TRBJ2-2
CASSLLLNTGELFF
TGTGCCAGCAGTTTGCTCCTGAACACCGGGGAGCTGTTTTTT
>.|TRBV11-2|.|TRBJ1-6
CASSFDGTQTTSPLHF
TGTGCCAGCAGCTTCGACGGGACGCAGACTACCTCACCCCTCCACTTT
>.|TRBV7-9|.|TRBJ2-1
CASSFFVRQETQFF
TGTGCCAGCAGCTTCTTCGTGCGGCAAGAGACCCAGTTCTTC
>TRBD1|TRBV6-5|few|TRBJ1-2
CASTPDRALYGYTF
TGTGCCAGCACCCCGGACAGGGCCTTATATGGCTACACCTTC
>.|TRBV6-5|.|TRBJ1-4
CASRDRNEKLFF
TGTGCCAGCAGGGACAGAAATGAAAAACTGTTTTTT